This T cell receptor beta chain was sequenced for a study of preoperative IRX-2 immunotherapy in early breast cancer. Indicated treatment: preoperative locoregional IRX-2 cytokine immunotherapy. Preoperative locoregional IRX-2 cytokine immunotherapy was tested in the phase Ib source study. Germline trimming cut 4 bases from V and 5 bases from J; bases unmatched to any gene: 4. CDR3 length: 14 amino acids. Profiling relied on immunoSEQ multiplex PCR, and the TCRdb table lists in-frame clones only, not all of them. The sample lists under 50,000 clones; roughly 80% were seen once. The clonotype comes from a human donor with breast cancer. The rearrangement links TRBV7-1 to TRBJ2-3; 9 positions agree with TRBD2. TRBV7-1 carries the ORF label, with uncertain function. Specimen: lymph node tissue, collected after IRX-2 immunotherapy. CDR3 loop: CASSFQRGVDTQYF. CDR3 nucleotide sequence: TGTGCCAGCAGCTTCCAGCGGGGGGTAGATACGCAGTATTTT.